This T cell receptor beta chain was recovered during a study of T cells in Graves' hyperthyroidism and ophthalmopathy. Study-level points and caveats: The model forecast ophthalmopathy, anticipating it by a median roughly 6.3 months before onset.

Germline values: CDR1 SGHRS, CDR2 YFSETQ. The CDR3 consists of 14 residues. The V gene end was trimmed by 5 bases and the J gene end by 3 bases; junction bases not matched to a gene: 4. Amplification of TCR beta CDR3 regions was performed using RNA transcripts as template. The HTBI primer set was used in a first-round RT-PCR of the TCR CDR3. TCRdb reprocessed the multiplex PCR reads via MiXCR and lists one record per CDR3 protein. The sample yields about 400,000 distinct CDR3 sequences, over 12% seen once. The table lists this clonotype with a count of one. Its target is unknown. Source material for PBMCs was over 7.5 ml fresh peripheral blood.

This chain uses TRBV5-1 with TRBJ2-7; 11 positions agree with TRBD2. The clonotype comes from a man aged 45-65 years with Graves' ophthalmopathy. The sequenced material came from blood. The CDR3 loop reads CASRPGLADYEQYF. The DNA of the CDR3 is TGCGCCAGCAGGCCGGGACTAGCGGACTACGAGCAGTACTTC.